Below, one TCR beta chain is given with its context. The target antigen is unknown. Sampling of bone marrow took place during active disease in every patient. Molecular barcoded adaptors covering alpha/delta and beta/gamma chains were used on about 0.4 ug RNA. TCRdb used MiXCR to reprocess the reads, holding one entry per CDR3 protein. The sample holds approximately 45,000 distinct CDR3 sequences, 15% to 20% seen once. These data originate in a study of read filtering for tumor transcriptome and immune sequencing. Looking at the study overall: Revised staging placed 8 patients in R-ISS I, 15 to 20 in II, 6 or 7 in III.

Study-wide findings and caveats: Sorted CD138-negative bone marrow cells were not purified T cells.

CDR1 MDHEN and CDR2 SYDVKM come from the germline V gene. V gave up 4 bases and J gave up 6 bases, with 19 bases separating them. This CDR3 comprises 15 residues. This clonotype was obtained from a donor aged 40 or over with multiple myeloma. J is TRBJ2-7 and V is TRBV28; a weak D match, TRBD2 (6 bases). The sequencing sample was made of a population of CD138-negative cells sorted from bone marrow. CDR3 amino acids: CASSSSTRIGLEQYF. The CDR3 DNA sequence: TGTGCCAGCAGTTCCTCGACTAGGATCGGGCTCGAGCAGTACTTC.